The 13 T cell receptor beta chains in this list originate from one sample, sequenced in a study of identical twins. TCRdb re-called the 5' RACE reads through MiXCR, storing one row per CDR3 protein. Here the sample spans some 1,600,000 distinct CDR3 sequences, less than 40% being singletons. The specimen was cord blood. These TCRs come from a newborn girl in good health.

The V and J genes are TRBV19 and TRBJ1-2; 9 nucleotides line up with TRBD1. Losses at the gene ends were 3 bases for V and 0 bases for J; bases not matched to a gene: 14. The CDR3 covers 19 residues. From germline, CDR1 is LNHDA and CDR2 SQIVND (reference sequence). CDR3 DNA: TGTGCCAGTAGTATCGACTACCCGGGACAGGGCCATGCTAACTATGGCTACACCTTC. It is translated as CASSIDYPGQGHANYGYTF.

The gene calls are TRBV3-1 and TRBJ1-1; D gene uncertain. Germline V lookup: CDR1 LGHDT, CDR2 YNNKEL (reference sequence). The V gene lost 10 bases and the J gene lost 5 bases, with 11 bases spanning the gap. The CDR3 runs 11 residues. This chain's CDR3 is CAIIRGTEAFF. The DNA for the CDR3 is TGTGCCATAATCCGAGGGACTGAAGCTTTCTTT.

This clonotype was seen repeatedly, ten times or more. The chain has TRBV10-3 and TRBJ2-7, with 8 bases matching TRBD1. Germline values: CDR1 ENHRY, CDR2 SYGVKD. V trimming: 6 bases; J trimming: 3 bases; junction bases outside the gene matches: 10. The CDR3 has 15 amino acids. CDR3 coding DNA: TGTGCCATCAGACGGACAGGGTTGGCAAGCTACGAGCAGTACTTC. Translated: CAIRRTGLASYEQYF.

This clonotype was recorded a few times. The chain employs TRBV20-1 and TRBJ2-1, with D unclear. V lost 4 bases and J 5 bases, leaving 15 bases between the germline ends. The CDR3 totals 14 residues. Germline CDR1 reads DFQATT; CDR2 reads SNEGSKA (reference sequence). The chain's CDR3 is CSATDSPPHNEQFF. DNA of the CDR3: TGCAGTGCTACGGATAGCCCACCCCACAATGAGCAGTTCTTC.

This clonotype was observed a few times. The chain couples TRBV2 to TRBJ1-1; D ambiguous. The length of the CDR3 is 13 residues. The V and J ends lost 7 bases and 8 bases respectively, with 17 bases between them. CDR1 is SNHLY, CDR2 FYNNEI, per germline. Here the CDR3 DNA reads TGTGCCAGCACCGAACAAACGGCAAGGGAAGCTTTCTTT. Amino acids: CASTEQTAREAFF.

The chain links TRBV13 to TRBJ1-6, with TRBD1 matching 7 bases. V lost 5 bases and J lost 9; bases outside the gene matches: 1. Per the germline V gene, CDR1 is PRHDT and CDR2 is FYEKMQ (reference sequence). The CDR3 runs to 12 residues. The CDR3 DNA follows: TGTGCCAGCAGCGAGGGGGCTTCACCCCTCCACTTT. Translation: CASSEGASPLHF.

CDR3 region: CASSILTYNEQFF. CDR3 DNA: TGTGCCAGCAGCATTTTGACCTACAATGAGCAGTTCTTC. The chain employs TRBV7-9 and TRBJ2-1; D is unclear. Trimming shortened V by 5 bases and J by 2 bases, and 7 bases separated the two germline ends. CDR3 length equals 13 residues. The germline CDR1 and CDR2 sequences are SEHNR and FQNEAQ (reference sequence).

About this clonotype: A much larger clone is a single base away; this may be a read error. The chain employs TRBV29-1 and TRBJ2-5; 9 nucleotides agree with TRBD2. The germline CDR1 and CDR2 sequences are SQVTM and ANQGSEA. J gave up 2 bases and V 4 bases, and 26 bases lay outside the gene matches. The CDR3 runs 21 residues. For the CDR3, the DNA is TGCAGCGTTGTAACGGGCGGGAGGGTGCGGTCGACCTTAAAGCTGCAAGAGACCCAGTACTTC. Translated, it gives CSVVTGGRVRSTLKLQETQYF.

The chain links TRBV4-2 to TRBJ2-7, with TRBD2 matching 9 bases. V dropped 5 bases and J dropped 0; count of bases not matched to a gene: 8. In germline, CDR1 is LGHNA, CDR2 YNFKEQ. The CDR3 is 16 amino acids. CDR3 bases: TGTGCCAGCAGCGTATCTAGCGGGGCGAGCTCCTACGAGCAGTACTTC. Its translation: CASSVSSGASSYEQYF.

A few counts support this clonotype. This sequence joins TRBV27 and TRBJ1-5; perhaps TRBD1 as D (6 bases). V lost 3 bases to trimming and J lost 7 bases, with 16 bases between them. The CDR3 extends over 15 amino acids. The V gene's germline CDR1 is MNHEY and CDR2 SMNVEV (reference sequence). The CDR3 sequence: CASSFLPGVGQPQHF. In DNA, the CDR3 is TGTGCCAGCAGTTTTCTGCCAGGGGTCGGGCAGCCCCAGCATTTT.

This clonotype was detected a few times. This sequence joins TRBV27 and TRBJ2-7, with 10 bases identical to TRBD2. After removal of 3 bases from V and 3 bases from J, the junction contained 5 bases not matched to a gene. Germline V gives CDR1 MNHEY, CDR2 SMNVEV (reference sequence). The CDR3 has 15 amino acids. In nucleotides, the CDR3 is TGTGCCAGCAGTTTGGGGGGACTAGCGTTCTACGAGCAGTACTTC. Protein sequence: CASSLGGLAFYEQYF.

This clonotype was detected a few times. The chain recombines TRBV5-6 with TRBJ2-7; D not resolved. The CDR3 contains 13 residues. The germline CDR1 and CDR2 sequences are SGHDT and YYEEEE. The germline V and J ends were trimmed by 4 bases and 5 bases, with 13 bases remaining between them. CDR3 sequence: CASSPQPLDEQYF. The CDR3 DNA is TGTGCCAGCAGCCCACAGCCCCTCGACGAGCAGTACTTC.

The chain carries TRBV28 and TRBJ2-7; the D call may be TRBD1 or TRBD2 (5 bases each). V lost 5 bases and J lost 1, with 24 bases in between. Germline V CDR1 and CDR2: MDHEN, SYDVKM. The CDR3 consists of 18 residues. CDR3 loop: CASSPGASISFPSYEQYF. Written as DNA, the CDR3 is TGTGCCAGCAGTCCCGGGGCTAGTATTTCGTTCCCATCCTACGAGCAGTACTTC.